One sample yielded the 24 T cell receptor beta chains listed below, sequenced in a study of blood T cell repertoires in COVID-19. The repertoire was sequenced with immunoSEQ multiplex PCR; TCRdb's copy has only in-frame clones and lacks some. The data show about 61,000 clones, approximately 87% seen once. The sequenced sample was peripheral blood. Source of these receptors: a human donor in a cohort sampled during active COVID-19.

CDR3 in amino acids: CASSGGKNIQYF. CDR3 DNA: TGTGCCAGCAGCGGCGGCAAAAACATTCAGTACTTC. The chain carries TRBV12-3 or TRBV12-4 and TRBJ2-4; no clear D gene. This CDR3 has 12 residues. V gave up 6 bases and J gave up 3 bases, with 6 bases separating them.

This clone appeared once. The chain recombines TRBV3-1 (or the pseudogene TRBV3-2) with TRBJ2-7; 8 positions agree with TRBD1. The CDR3 totals 16 residues. From germline, CDR1 is LGHDT and CDR2 YNNKEL (reference sequence). The V gene end was trimmed by 0 bases and the J gene end by 4 bases; junction bases not matched to a gene: 8. CDR3 region: CASSQESGTGSYEQYF. The DNA for the CDR3 is TGTGCCAGCAGCCAAGAATCCGGGACAGGATCGTACGAGCAGTACTTC.

The chain joins TRBV7-9 to TRBJ1-1; no reliable D call. This CDR3 has 15 residues. The V gene lost 7 bases and the J gene lost 4 bases, with 19 bases spanning the gap. CDR1 SEHNR and CDR2 FQNEAQ come from the germline V gene (reference sequence). CDR3 amino acids: CASTVSSIGGTEAFF. The CDR3 coding sequence is TGTGCCAGCACCGTGTCGAGCATCGGTGGCACTGAAGCTTTCTTT.

V gene TRBV30 combines with J gene TRBJ2-1; 9 positions match TRBD1. CDR1 and CDR2 (germline): GTSNPN, SVGIG (reference sequence). The CDR3 runs to 12 residues. V was pared by 5 bases and J by 8 bases, with 4 bases of the junction left unmatched. The CDR3 protein is CAWEQGAHEQFF. The CDR3 DNA reads TGTGCCTGGGAACAGGGGGCCCATGAGCAGTTCTTC. Drawing the rest from reference TRBV30 and TRBJ2-1, the complete variable domain is SQTIHQWPATLVQPVGSPLSLECTVEGTSNPNLYWYRQAAGRGLQLLFYSVGIGQISSEVPQNLSASRPQDRQFILSSKKLLLSDSGFYLCAWEQGAHEQFFGPGTRLTVL.

The V gene is TRBV6-6, the J gene TRBJ2-1; TRBD2 aligns across 11 bases. J lost 4 bases, V lost 4 bases, and 3 bases had no gene match. The CDR3 spans 15 residues. Germline V lookup: CDR1 MNHNY, CDR2 SVGAGI (reference sequence). The CDR3 here is CASSSLAGGYNEQFF. CDR3 sequence (DNA): TGTGCCAGCAGTTCGCTAGCGGGGGGTTACAATGAGCAGTTCTTC.

V and J are TRBV20-1 and TRBJ2-1; 7 nucleotides agree with TRBD1. The CDR3 sequence is 12 residues long. CDR1 and CDR2 (germline): DFQATT, SNEGSKA (reference sequence). Germline trimming cut 3 bases from V and 6 bases from J; bases unmatched to any gene: 2. The CDR3 loop reads CSASRDSNEQFF. CDR3 coding DNA: TGCAGTGCTAGTCGGGACAGCAATGAGCAGTTCTTC.

The chain joins TRBV5-6 to TRBJ1-1, with 9 nucleotides matching TRBD1. V shed 5 bases, J shed 11 bases, and the junction held 7 bases outside the gene matches. From germline, CDR1 is SGHDT and CDR2 YYEEEE. CDR3 length: 12 amino acids. CDR3 in DNA: TGTGCCAGCAGTCATTCCGGGACAGGGGCTTTCTTT. Encoded protein: CASSHSGTGAFF.

This chain uses TRBV7-9 with TRBJ2-5; D possibly corresponds to TRBD2 (6 bases). Trimming removed 5 bases at V and 4 bases at J, with 11 bases between. Germline CDR1 reads SEHNR; CDR2 reads FQNEAQ (reference sequence). CDR3 length: 13 residues. DNA of the CDR3: TGTGCCAGCAGCCCCCCCGGGGGAGAGACCCAGTACTTC. Protein sequence: CASSPPGGETQYF.

The V gene is TRBV28, the J gene TRBJ1-4; TRBD1 might be the D (6 bases). Germline V lookup: CDR1 MDHEN, CDR2 SYDVKM. The CDR3 loop spans 15 amino acids. The germline V and J ends were trimmed by 0 bases and 6 bases, with 11 bases remaining between them. The DNA for the CDR3 is TGTGCCAGCAGTTTATGGGGGGGGCGCGATGAAAAACTGTTTTTT. This gives the protein CASSLWGGRDEKLFF.

Only one count was recorded for this clone. The chain is built from TRBV11-2 and TRBJ2-3, with 8 bases fitting TRBD2. This CDR3 is built from 15 residues. J was trimmed by 0 bases and V by 2 bases; bases with no gene match: 1. CDR1 SGHAT and CDR2 FQNNGV come from the germline V gene. The CDR3 spells CASSLRGGSTDTQYF. CDR3 sequence (DNA): TGTGCCAGCAGCTTACGCGGGGGGAGCACAGATACGCAGTATTTT.

The V gene is TRBV30, the J gene TRBJ1-5; TRBD1 agrees at 8 bases. There are 14 residues in the CDR3. The junction had 11 bases not matched to a gene; V was cut back by 8 bases and J by 5 bases. Germline CDR1 is GTSNPN and CDR2 is SVGIG (reference sequence). CDR3 in amino acids: CARDSTGDYQPQHF. CDR3 sequence (DNA): TGTGCCCGAGATTCGACAGGGGACTATCAGCCCCAGCATTTT.

The chain couples TRBV11-2 to TRBJ2-7; 7 bases align to TRBD1. This CDR3 contains 15 residues. Germline lookup yields CDR1 SGHAT and CDR2 FQNNGV. The V segment lost 4 bases and the J segment 3 bases; nucleotides outside the gene matches: 9. Here the CDR3 reads CASSSPGQTHYEQYF. The CDR3 DNA sequence: TGTGCCAGCAGCTCGCCGGGACAGACCCACTACGAGCAGTACTTC.

The V gene is TRBV28, the J gene TRBJ2-1, with TRBD2 identical over 12 bases. The V segment lost 2 bases and the J segment 4 bases; nucleotides outside the gene matches: 3. In germline, CDR1 is MDHEN, CDR2 SYDVKM. The CDR3 covers 16 residues. CDR3: CASSLGLAGKYNEQFF. The CDR3 nucleotides read TGTGCCAGCAGTTTAGGACTAGCGGGGAAGTACAATGAGCAGTTCTTC. The complete variable domain, with remaining parts taken from reference TRBV28 and TRBJ2-1, reads DVKVTQSSRYLVKRTGEKVFLECVQDMDHENMFWYRQDPGLGLRLIYFSYDVKMKEKGDIPEGYSVSREKKERFSLILESASTNQTSMYLCASSLGLAGKYNEQFFGPGTRLTVL.

The chain uses TRBV6-2 or TRBV6-3 and TRBJ2-5, with D possibly matching TRBD1 (5 bases). CDR1 and CDR2 (germline): MNHEY, SVGEGT. V was cut by 5 bases and J by 5 bases, with 15 bases left in between. The CDR3 runs to 14 residues. CDR3 nucleotide sequence: TGTGCCAGCAGTCGGACACCTGGTATTGAGACCCAGTACTTC. Translating gives CASSRTPGIETQYF.

The CDR3 bases are TGTGCCAGCAGTCTAACTCGGGCGGGCTACGAGCAGTACTTC. It is translated as CASSLTRAGYEQYF. This chain uses TRBV28 with TRBJ2-7, with a possible D match to TRBD2 (5 bases). The length of the CDR3 is 14 residues. The ends were cut back, 5 bases at V and 3 bases at J, with 14 bases in the middle. CDR1 MDHEN and CDR2 SYDVKM come from the germline V gene. Combining the CDR3 with reference TRBV28 and TRBJ2-7 gives the whole variable domain DVKVTQSSRYLVKRTGEKVFLECVQDMDHENMFWYRQDPGLGLRLIYFSYDVKMKEKGDIPEGYSVSREKKERFSLILESASTNQTSMYLCASSLTRAGYEQYFGPGTRLTVT.

The chain carries TRBV6-5 and TRBJ2-5; the D is unclear. The V end lost 4 bases, the J end lost 1 base, and 13 bases lay between the germline ends. Germline assignment: CDR1 MNHEY and CDR2 SVGAGI. The CDR3 is 15 amino acids. The CDR3 sequence is CASSFLRGSQETQYF. The CDR3 DNA is TGTGCCAGCAGTTTTCTCCGCGGCAGCCAAGAGACCCAGTACTTC.

The chain has TRBV5-5 and TRBJ2-1, with D possibly matching TRBD2 (6 bases). The CDR3 totals 17 residues. Germline V gives CDR1 SGHKS, CDR2 YYEKEE (reference sequence). Trimming cost V 0 bases and J 4 bases, with 17 bases left between them. CDR3 protein: CASSLGSSAVSYNEQFF. Here the CDR3 DNA reads TGTGCCAGCAGCTTGGGATCTAGCGCAGTTTCTTACAATGAGCAGTTCTTC. Based on the CDR3 plus reference TRBV5-5 and TRBJ2-1, the full variable domain is DAGVTQSPTHLIKTRGQQVTLRCSPISGHKSVSWYQQVLGQGPQFIFQYYEKEERGRGNFPDRFSARQFPNYSSELNVNALLLGDSALYLCASSLGSSAVSYNEQFFGPGTRLTVL.

The rearrangement joins TRBV5-4 to TRBJ1-1; 7 bases line up with TRBD1. Germline loops: CDR1 SGHNT, CDR2 YYREEE (reference sequence). V dropped 4 bases and J dropped 1; count of bases not matched to a gene: 7. This CDR3 is 15 amino acids long. CDR3 region: CASSLRTGPNTEAFF. The CDR3 DNA follows: TGTGCCAGCAGCCTAAGGACAGGCCCGAACACTGAAGCTTTCTTT. Full variable domain (remainder filled in from reference TRBV5-4 and TRBJ1-1): ETGVTQSPTHLIKTRGQQVTLRCSSQSGHNTVSWYQQALGQGPQFIFQYYREEENGRGNFPPRFSGLQFPNYSSELNVNALELDDSALYLCASSLRTGPNTEAFFGQGTRLTVV.

This chain links TRBV2 with TRBJ2-7; D gene uncertain. With 3 bases removed from V and 3 bases from J, the gap between germline ends came to 15 bases. The CDR3 has 15 residues. Germline V lookup: CDR1 SNHLY, CDR2 FYNNEI. The CDR3 region is CASSEGSSKYYEQYF. The CDR3, as DNA: TGTGCCAGCAGTGAGGGCAGCTCAAAATACTACGAGCAGTACTTC.

This chain links TRBV6-5 with TRBJ2-1; 8 positions agree with TRBD1. Germline loops: CDR1 MNHEY, CDR2 SVGAGI. Trimming removed 9 bases from V and 5 bases from J; junction bases left unmatched: 9. The CDR3 covers 14 residues. CDR3 protein: CASERDRTHNEQFF. CDR3 coding DNA: TGTGCCAGTGAGAGGGACAGGACACACAATGAGCAGTTCTTC.

The genes are TRBV30 and TRBJ2-7; D may be TRBD2 (7 bases). The V end lost 0 bases, the J end lost 1 base, and 13 bases lay between the germline ends. Germline V CDR1 and CDR2: GTSNPN, SVGIG (reference sequence). The CDR3 extends over 15 amino acids. CDR3 coding DNA: TGTGCCTGGAGTGTACGCGGGGGCGGTTCCTACGAGCAGTACTTC. This gives the protein CAWSVRGGGSYEQYF. The full variable domain, rest sourced from reference TRBV30 and TRBJ2-7, is SQTIHQWPATLVQPVGSPLSLECTVEGTSNPNLYWYRQAAGRGLQLLFYSVGIGQISSEVPQNLSASRPQDRQFILSSKKLLLSDSGFYLCAWSVRGGGSYEQYFGPGTRLTVT.

V is TRBV11-2 and J is TRBJ2-1; perhaps TRBD2 as D (6 bases). The CDR3 spans 18 residues. Trimming removed 0 bases from V and 4 bases from J, with 19 bases in between. Germline V gene lookup returns CDR1 SGHAT and CDR2 FQNNGV. CDR3 in DNA: TGTGCCAGCAGCTTAGAGGTATTAGCGGTCGCCCCATACAATGAGCAGTTCTTC. This encodes CASSLEVLAVAPYNEQFF.

The chain carries TRBV4-1 and TRBJ1-5; TRBD1 aligns across 7 bases. Losses at the gene ends were 1 base for V and 7 bases for J; bases not matched to a gene: 10. Germline loops: CDR1 MGHRA, CDR2 YSYEKL. The CDR3 has 16 residues. This CDR3 reads CASSQATGKIRQPQHF. The CDR3 nucleotides are TGCGCCAGCAGCCAAGCGACAGGGAAGATTAGACAGCCCCAGCATTTT.

The rearrangement links TRBV6-2 or TRBV6-3 to TRBJ1-1; tentative D call: TRBD1 (5 bases). Trimming stripped 2 bases from V and 0 bases from J, with 10 bases between. Germline V gene lookup returns CDR1 MNHEY and CDR2 SVGEGT. CDR3 length: 15 residues. CDR3 region: CASSYPGALNTEAFF. The DNA of the CDR3 is TGTGCCAGCAGTTACCCTGGGGCACTGAACACTGAAGCTTTCTTT.